This TCR beta chain is drawn from a study of T cell responses to AZD1222 COVID-19 vaccine. General study findings and limits: Of spike-specific TCRs, nearly half reportedly target regions left unmutated in variants. Spike-specific TCR breadth and depth went up after people got two AZD1222 doses.

The method was immunoSEQ multiplex PCR; TCRdb's version includes in-frame clones alone and lacks a portion of them. The sample carries around 190,000 clones, 88% recorded once. A note on this clone: Its antigen is unidentified.

CDR1 LGHNA and CDR2 YSLEER come from the germline V gene. Trimming took off 2 bases at V and 3 bases at J, with 10 bases between the two ends. The CDR3 loop spans 14 amino acids. This chain connects TRBV4-3 to TRBJ1-2; D possibly corresponds to TRBD1 (6 bases). The receptor comes from an adult who received the AZD1222 COVID-19 vaccine. The specimen comprised peripheral blood, sampled 28 days after the second AZD1222 dose. The CDR3 spells CASSQSGGHYGYTF. In DNA, the CDR3 is TGCGCCAGCAGCCAATCTGGGGGGCACTATGGCTACACCTTC.